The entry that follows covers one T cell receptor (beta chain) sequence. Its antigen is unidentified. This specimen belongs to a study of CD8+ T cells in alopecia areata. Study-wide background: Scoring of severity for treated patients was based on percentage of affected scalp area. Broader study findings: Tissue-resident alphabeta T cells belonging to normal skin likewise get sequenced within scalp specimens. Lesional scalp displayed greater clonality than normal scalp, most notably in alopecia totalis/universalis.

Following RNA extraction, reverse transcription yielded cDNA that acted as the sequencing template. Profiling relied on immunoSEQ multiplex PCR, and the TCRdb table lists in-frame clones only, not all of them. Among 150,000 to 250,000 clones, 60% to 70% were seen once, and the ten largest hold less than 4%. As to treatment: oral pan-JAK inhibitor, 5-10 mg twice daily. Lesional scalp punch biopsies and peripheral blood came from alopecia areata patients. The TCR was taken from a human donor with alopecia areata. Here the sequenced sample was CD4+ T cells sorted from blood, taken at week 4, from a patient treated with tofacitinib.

Written as DNA, the CDR3 is TGTGCCAGCAGTGAAACGAGCACAGATACGCAGTATTTT. As protein: CASSETSTDTQYF. The chain links TRBV2 to TRBJ2-3; D gene unclear. The germline V and J ends were trimmed by 2 bases and 0 bases, with 3 bases remaining between them. Germline CDR1 is SNHLY and CDR2 is FYNNEI. The CDR3 has 13 amino acids. Full variable domain (rest looked up from reference TRBV2 and TRBJ2-3): EPEVTQTPSHQVTQMGQEVILRCVPISNHLYFYWYRQILGQKVEFLVSFYNNEISEKSEIFDDQFSVERPDGSNFTLKIRSTKLEDSAMYFCASSETSTDTQYFGPGTRLTVL.